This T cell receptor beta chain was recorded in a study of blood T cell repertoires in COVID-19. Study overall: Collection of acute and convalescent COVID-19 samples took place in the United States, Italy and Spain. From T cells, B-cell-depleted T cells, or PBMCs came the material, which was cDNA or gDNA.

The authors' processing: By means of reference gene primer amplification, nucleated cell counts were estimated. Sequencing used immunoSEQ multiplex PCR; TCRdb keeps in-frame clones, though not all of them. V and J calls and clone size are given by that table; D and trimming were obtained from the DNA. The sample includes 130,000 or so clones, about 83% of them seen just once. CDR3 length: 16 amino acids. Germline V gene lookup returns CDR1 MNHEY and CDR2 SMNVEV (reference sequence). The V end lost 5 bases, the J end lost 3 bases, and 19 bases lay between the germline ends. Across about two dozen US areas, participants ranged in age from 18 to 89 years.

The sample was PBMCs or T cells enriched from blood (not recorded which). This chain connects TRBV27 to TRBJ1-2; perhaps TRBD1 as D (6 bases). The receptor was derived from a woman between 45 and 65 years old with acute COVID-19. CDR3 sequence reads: CASSARRRGSDYGYTF. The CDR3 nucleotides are TGTGCCAGCAGTGCTCGACGCAGGGGCTCAGACTATGGCTACACCTTC.